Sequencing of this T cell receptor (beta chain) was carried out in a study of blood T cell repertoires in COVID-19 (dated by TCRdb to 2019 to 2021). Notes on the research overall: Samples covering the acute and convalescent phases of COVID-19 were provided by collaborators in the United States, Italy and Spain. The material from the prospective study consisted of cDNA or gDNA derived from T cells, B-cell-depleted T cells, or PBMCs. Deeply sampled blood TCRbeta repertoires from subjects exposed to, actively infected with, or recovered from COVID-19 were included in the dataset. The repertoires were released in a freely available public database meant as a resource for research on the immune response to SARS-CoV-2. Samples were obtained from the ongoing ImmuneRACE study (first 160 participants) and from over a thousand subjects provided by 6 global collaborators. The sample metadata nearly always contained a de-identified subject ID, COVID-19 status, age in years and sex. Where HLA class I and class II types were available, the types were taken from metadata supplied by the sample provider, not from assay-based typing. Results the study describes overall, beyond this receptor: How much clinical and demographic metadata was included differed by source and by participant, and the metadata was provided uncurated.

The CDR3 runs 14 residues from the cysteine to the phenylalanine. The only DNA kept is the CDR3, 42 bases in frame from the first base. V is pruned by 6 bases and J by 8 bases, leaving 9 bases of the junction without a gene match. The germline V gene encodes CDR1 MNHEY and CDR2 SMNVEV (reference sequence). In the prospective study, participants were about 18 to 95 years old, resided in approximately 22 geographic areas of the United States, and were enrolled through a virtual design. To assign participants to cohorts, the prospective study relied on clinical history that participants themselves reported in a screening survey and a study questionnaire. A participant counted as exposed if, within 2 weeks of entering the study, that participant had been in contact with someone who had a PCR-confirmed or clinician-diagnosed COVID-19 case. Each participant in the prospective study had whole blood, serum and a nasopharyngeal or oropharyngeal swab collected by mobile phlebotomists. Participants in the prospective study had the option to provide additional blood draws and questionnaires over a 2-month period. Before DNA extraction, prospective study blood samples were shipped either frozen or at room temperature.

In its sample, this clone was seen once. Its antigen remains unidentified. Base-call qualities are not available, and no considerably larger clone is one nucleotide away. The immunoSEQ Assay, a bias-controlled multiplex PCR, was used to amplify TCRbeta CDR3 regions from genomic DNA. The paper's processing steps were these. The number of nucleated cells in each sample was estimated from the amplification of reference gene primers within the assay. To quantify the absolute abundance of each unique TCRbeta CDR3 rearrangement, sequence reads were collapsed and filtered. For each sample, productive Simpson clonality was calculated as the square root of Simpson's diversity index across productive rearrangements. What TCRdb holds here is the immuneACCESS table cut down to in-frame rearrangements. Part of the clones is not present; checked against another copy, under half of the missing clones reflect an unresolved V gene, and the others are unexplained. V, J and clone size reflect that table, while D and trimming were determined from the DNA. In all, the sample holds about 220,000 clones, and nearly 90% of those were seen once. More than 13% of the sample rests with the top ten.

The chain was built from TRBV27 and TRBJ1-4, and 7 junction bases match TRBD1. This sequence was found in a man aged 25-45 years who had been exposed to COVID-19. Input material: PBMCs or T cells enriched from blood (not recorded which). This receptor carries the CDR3 CASSHSGGKEKLFF. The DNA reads TGTGCCAGCAGCCATTCAGGGGGAAAGGAAAAACTGTTTTTT.